One and the same sample provided the 32 T cell receptor beta chains below, sequenced in a study of CD8 T cells in ankylosing spondylitis. TCRdb used MiXCR to reprocess the 5' RACE reads, holding one entry per CDR3 protein. The top ten clones hold around 33% of a sample with approximately 16,000 distinct CDR3 sequences, 7% to 10% of them seen once. What was sequenced was blood. Receptors were obtained from a male donor with ankylosing spondylitis or in good health (not recorded which).

The gene calls are TRBV5-1 and TRBJ2-1; weak D call: TRBD2 (6 bases). Germline CDR1 and CDR2: SGHRS and YFSETQ. V was trimmed by 4 bases and J by 0 bases, leaving 14 bases between them. This CDR3 spans 16 amino acids. The CDR3 protein is CASSPKPLASYNEQFF. DNA for the CDR3: TGCGCCAGCAGCCCCAAACCACTAGCCTCCTACAATGAGCAGTTCTTC.

At least ten counts were recorded for this clonotype. J is TRBJ2-1 and V is TRBV21-1; the table's D call of TRBD2 was not tested on the DNA. TRBV21-1 is shown as a pseudogene. The CDR3 extends over 14 amino acids. The CDR3 is CSPRGLPAYNEQFF. In DNA form, the CDR3 reads TGTTCGCCCAGGGGACTACCAGCCTACAATGAGCAGTTCTTC.

This chain links TRBV14 with TRBJ1-4, with D unclear. This CDR3 is 14 amino acids long. The V gene's germline CDR1 is SGHDN and CDR2 FVKESK. Trimming shortened V by 6 bases and J by 6 bases, and 14 bases separated the two germline ends. CDR3 loop: CASSVAVLDEKLFF. Written as DNA, the CDR3 is TGTGCCAGCAGTGTTGCTGTTCTCGATGAAAAACTGTTTTTT.

This clonotype was recorded many times. This chain uses TRBV7-2 with TRBJ2-3; 9 bases are shared with TRBD1. Germline trimming cut 1 base from V and 4 bases from J; bases unmatched to any gene: 6. Looked up from germline, CDR1 is SGHTA and CDR2 is FQGNSA. The CDR3 loop spans 16 amino acids. CDR3 protein: CASSLVPGQGSDTQYF. In DNA form, the CDR3 reads TGTGCCAGCAGCTTAGTTCCGGGACAGGGATCAGATACGCAGTATTTT.

This clonotype was seen at least ten times. This chain uses TRBV28 with TRBJ2-4; D gene uncertain. Germline CDR1 and CDR2: MDHEN and SYDVKM. CDR3 length equals 15 residues. V was shortened by 5 bases and J by 2 bases, with 13 bases between the two germline ends. Here the CDR3 reads CASSQVSRSKNIQYF. CDR3 coding DNA: TGTGCCAGCAGTCAGGTGTCGCGTTCCAAAAACATTCAGTACTTC.

The chain links TRBV28 to TRBJ2-1; no firm D call. Germline V lookup: CDR1 MDHEN, CDR2 SYDVKM. This CDR3 is 18 amino acids long. Trimming removed 7 bases at V and 0 bases at J, with 22 bases between. The CDR3 bases are TGTGCCAGCAAACCAACTACCCCCGAAAGGCCCTCCTACAATGAGCAGTTCTTC. Protein product: CASKPTTPERPSYNEQFF.

This clonotype was recorded many times. V is TRBV12-3 or TRBV12-4 and J is TRBJ2-1; no clear D gene. The germline V and J ends were trimmed by 6 bases and 7 bases, with 13 bases remaining between them. This CDR3 has 13 amino acids. Written as DNA, the CDR3 is TGTGCCAGCAGGGGAATCGTTGAAAATGAGCAGTTCTTC. Translating gives CASRGIVENEQFF.

The table lists this clonotype with many counts. The chain combines TRBV7-9 with TRBJ2-1; D not certain. The V end lost 1 base, the J end lost 9 bases, and 7 bases lay between the germline ends. Germline V gives CDR1 SEHNR, CDR2 FQNEAQ (reference sequence). The CDR3 contains 12 residues. The CDR3 sequence is CASSLVDGEQFF. CDR3 bases: TGTGCCAGCAGCTTAGTGGACGGTGAGCAGTTCTTC.

This clonotype appeared a single time. Since a much larger clone is just one base distant, this may be a read error. V is TRBV12-3 or TRBV12-4 and J is TRBJ2-1, with TRBD2 as a possible D gene (7 bases). The CDR3 loop spans 12 amino acids. The CDR3: CTSSRAGDIGFF. In nucleotides, the CDR3 is TGTACCAGCAGCAGGGCGGGGGACATTGGGTTCTTC.

The chain links TRBV20-1 to TRBJ2-2; possibly TRBD1 for D (5 bases). The germline V gene has CDR1 DFQATT and CDR2 SNEGSKA (reference sequence). Trimming took off 0 bases at V and 4 bases at J, with 15 bases between the two ends. This CDR3 comprises 16 residues. The CDR3 DNA is TGCAGTGCTAGAGATAGGGCAGGGTTACGCACCGGGGAGCTGTTTTTT. This encodes CSARDRAGLRTGELFF.

This chain joins TRBV20-1 and TRBJ2-2; possible D gene TRBD2, 5 bases. This CDR3 spans 13 amino acids. Trimming pared 3 bases from V and 4 bases from J, leaving 9 bases between. The germline CDR1 and CDR2 sequences are DFQATT and SNEGSKA (reference sequence). The CDR3 DNA follows: TGCAGTGCTAGCATAGCGACCACCGGGGAGCTGTTTTTT. This gives the protein CSASIATTGELFF.

This clonotype was detected only a few times. The chain uses TRBV28 and TRBJ2-2; D perhaps matches TRBD2 (5 bases). This CDR3 spans 16 amino acids. V lost 2 bases to trimming and J lost 4 bases, with 14 bases between them. Germline V gene lookup returns CDR1 MDHEN and CDR2 SYDVKM. The CDR3 DNA follows: TGTGCCAGCAGTTTACCGGTGGCTAGCCCCACCGGGGAGCTGTTTTTT. Protein product: CASSLPVASPTGELFF.

This clonotype has at least ten counts. The CDR3 loop is CASSTDRVEGNQPQHF. As DNA, the CDR3 is TGTGCCAGCAGCACGGACCGAGTTGAGGGCAATCAGCCCCAGCATTTT. The chain combines TRBV6-2 or TRBV6-3 with TRBJ1-5; D is undetermined. This CDR3 is 16 amino acids long. Trimming cost V 6 bases and J 2 bases, with 17 bases left between them. CDR1 and CDR2 (germline): MNHEY, SVGEGT.

The genes are TRBV5-4 and TRBJ2-3; possibly TRBD1 for D (5 bases). The CDR3 is made up of 15 amino acids. Germline CDR1 is SGHNT and CDR2 is YYREEE (reference sequence). Deletions cut 4 bases from V and 2 bases from J, with 14 bases between. The CDR3 loop reads CASSKDKLYTDTQYF. The CDR3 DNA is TGTGCCAGCAGCAAGGACAAATTATACACAGATACGCAGTATTTT.

The CDR3 spells CASSLGGGNTDTQYF. The CDR3 region has the DNA TGTGCCAGCAGTTTAGGCGGGGGGAACACAGATACGCAGTATTTT. The J gene is TRBJ2-3, the V gene TRBV12-3 or TRBV12-4, with 8 bases that match TRBD2. The CDR3 totals 15 residues. V shed 1 base, J shed 2 bases, and the junction held 2 bases outside the gene matches.

This clonotype turned up a few times. This chain connects TRBV7-2 to TRBJ2-1; TRBD1 matches at 10 bases. CDR1 and CDR2 (germline): SGHTA, FQGNSA. Trimming took 5 bases from V and 6 from J; bases not matched to a gene: 10. The CDR3 loop spans 16 amino acids. The CDR3 DNA reads as TGTGCCAGCAGCCCTAGAGGGACAGGGGATCTCAATGAGCAGTTCTTC. Protein product: CASSPRGTGDLNEQFF. The variable domain in full, with the rest retrieved from reference TRBV7-2 and TRBJ2-1, is GAGVSQSPSNKVTEKGKDVELRCDPISGHTALYWYRQSLGQGLEFLIYFQGNSAPDKSGLPSDRFSAERTGGSVSTLTIQRTQQEDSAVYLCASSPRGTGDLNEQFFGPGTRLTVL.

This clonotype was counted ten times or more. V is TRBV20-1 and J is TRBJ2-3; maybe TRBD2 (6 bases). Looked up from germline, CDR1 is DFQATT and CDR2 is SNEGSKA (reference sequence). The CDR3 spans 14 residues. Trimming left V 3 bases short and J 4 bases short, with 14 bases between. CDR3 nucleotides: TGCAGTGCTAGCCTGGCAGGGAGGTCAGATACGCAGTATTTT. Amino acids: CSASLAGRSDTQYF.

This clonotype was seen repeatedly, ten times or more. The chain uses TRBV7-6 and TRBJ2-3; a possible D gene is TRBD1 (6 bases). The CDR3 length is 17 residues. The germline V and J ends were trimmed by 5 bases and 3 bases, with 21 bases remaining between them. The V gene's germline CDR1 is SGHVS and CDR2 FNYEAQ. CDR3 nucleotide sequence: TGTGCCAGCAGCCAACGACAGGAGGTGTTGGGGACAGATACGCAGTATTTT. Its translation: CASSQRQEVLGTDTQYF.

This clonotype has just a few counts. This sequence joins TRBV15 and TRBJ1-2; D is undetermined. The V gene lost 0 bases and the J gene lost 8 bases, with 16 bases spanning the gap. From germline, CDR1 is LNHNV and CDR2 YYDKDF (reference sequence). This CDR3 comprises 15 residues. The DNA for the CDR3 is TGTGCCACCAGCAGAGATAGAGTGACACGTAACGGCTACACCTTC. Translated: CATSRDRVTRNGYTF.

This clonotype was observed many times. V usage is TRBV9 and J usage is TRBJ2-2; no reliable D call. Trimming removed 4 bases at V and 1 base at J, with 17 bases between. CDR3 length: 17 residues. Germline-derived CDR1 and CDR2 are SGDLS and YYNGEE. The DNA of the CDR3 is TGTGCCAGCAGCCCATCCTCGCGACAAAGGAACACCGGGGAGCTGTTTTTT. Amino acid sequence: CASSPSSRQRNTGELFF.

The chain recombines TRBV5-1 with TRBJ2-5, with a tentative D call TRBD2 (5 bases). CDR3 size: 14 residues. The V gene's germline CDR1 is SGHRS and CDR2 YFSETQ. The germline V and J ends were trimmed by 4 bases and 3 bases, with 13 bases remaining between them. CDR3 sequence reads: CASSPLSGEETQYF. CDR3 bases: TGCGCCAGCAGCCCACTAAGCGGAGAAGAGACCCAGTACTTC.

This clonotype came up many times. This chain links TRBV15 with TRBJ2-1; 8 positions match TRBD2. CDR1 is LNHNV and CDR2 is YYDKDF in the germline V gene (reference sequence). The V gene end was trimmed by 10 bases and the J gene end by 7 bases; junction bases not matched to a gene: 12. CDR3 length equals 14 residues. The CDR3 reads CAKGRGGSGNEQFF. Here the CDR3 DNA reads TGTGCCAAAGGACGGGGGGGCTCGGGGAATGAGCAGTTCTTC.

This clonotype was seen repeatedly, ten times or more. V and J are TRBV28 and TRBJ1-1; D possibly corresponds to TRBD1 (5 bases). Germline CDR1 and CDR2: MDHEN and SYDVKM. This CDR3 is built from 13 residues. Trimming shortened V by 10 bases and J by 4 bases, and 16 bases separated the two germline ends. CDR3 sequence reads: CATNWGGGTEAFF. CDR3 DNA sequence: TGTGCCACTAACTGGGGGGGAGGCACTGAAGCTTTCTTT.

This clonotype was seen many times. In DNA form, the CDR3 reads TGTGCCAGCAGCTCACTAGGGGGCGAGACCCAGTACTTC. This gives the protein CASSSLGGETQYF. The chain links TRBV7-9 to TRBJ2-5; 7 bases line up with TRBD1. Germline loops: CDR1 SEHNR, CDR2 FQNEAQ (reference sequence). The J segment lost 5 bases and the V segment lost 4 bases, leaving 4 bases of the junction unmatched. The CDR3 has 13 amino acids.

The chain couples TRBV2 to TRBJ2-5, with D unclear. Germline CDR1 and CDR2: SNHLY and FYNNEI. This CDR3 has 14 residues. V lost 4 bases to trimming and J lost 4 bases, with 13 bases between them. The CDR3 spells CASSADGFRETQYF. CDR3 in DNA: TGTGCCAGCAGTGCGGACGGGTTTCGAGAGACCCAGTACTTC.

The chain has TRBV7-7 and TRBJ2-3; D is perhaps TRBD1 or TRBD2 (5 bases each). Germline CDR1 is SSHAT and CDR2 is FNYEAQ (reference sequence). V lost 5 bases to trimming and J lost 0 bases, with 9 bases between them. The CDR3 covers 14 residues. The chain's CDR3 is CASSDGTSTDTQYF. The CDR3 nucleotides are TGTGCCAGCAGCGACGGGACCAGCACAGATACGCAGTATTTT.

In this sample, this clonotype turned up many times. The V gene is TRBV29-1, the J gene TRBJ2-7; maybe TRBD2 (5 bases). CDR3 length: 11 residues. Looked up from germline, CDR1 is SQVTM and CDR2 is ANQGSEA. V lost 4 bases to trimming and J lost 3 bases, with 7 bases between them. CDR3 in amino acids: CSVAGVYEQYF. The CDR3 DNA reads as TGCAGCGTTGCCGGGGTCTACGAGCAGTACTTC.

The chain employs TRBV28 and TRBJ1-5; D not resolved. CDR1 and CDR2 (germline): MDHEN, SYDVKM. There are 13 residues in the CDR3. V was trimmed by 3 bases and J by 2 bases, leaving 5 bases between them. The CDR3 sequence: CASSFQGNQPQHF. The CDR3 coding sequence is TGTGCCAGCAGTTTCCAGGGCAATCAGCCCCAGCATTTT.

The chain is built from TRBV12-3 or TRBV12-4 and TRBJ2-2, with 10 bases identical to TRBD1. The CDR3 covers 16 residues. Losses at the gene ends were 2 bases for V and 8 bases for J; bases not matched to a gene: 8. Here the CDR3 DNA reads TGTGCCAGCAGTTTAAGGGACAGGGGTGTGGAAGGGGAGCTGTTTTTT. The encoded protein is CASSLRDRGVEGELFF.

The chain recombines TRBV29-1 with TRBJ2-1; 7 bases align to TRBD2. The trim removed 4 bases at V and 5 bases at J, leaving 8 bases unmatched. CDR1 and CDR2 from the germline V gene are SQVTM and ANQGSEA. There are 14 residues in the CDR3. CDR3 DNA sequence: TGCAGCGTTGGGGGCCTCAGCGGGGACAATGAGCAGTTCTTC. This codes for CSVGGLSGDNEQFF.

This clonotype showed up many times. The rearrangement uses TRBV20-1 and TRBJ2-2; TRBD1 is a possible D gene (6 bases). Deletions cut 0 bases from V and 6 bases from J, with 17 bases between. The CDR3 totals 16 residues. Per the germline V gene, CDR1 is DFQATT and CDR2 is SNEGSKA (reference sequence). The DNA of the CDR3 is TGCAGTGCTAGAGATCTATTGGGGGCCCGGCCCGGGGAGCTGTTTTTT. Its protein product is CSARDLLGARPGELFF.

This clonotype was observed many times. Here the CDR3 reads CASSFRYTYNEQFF. CDR3 in DNA: TGTGCCAGCAGCTTCCGATACACGTACAATGAGCAGTTCTTC. The V call is TRBV7-2, the J call TRBJ2-1; D remains ambiguous. The CDR3 covers 14 residues. Trimming removed 3 bases at V and 4 bases at J, with 10 bases between. The germline CDR1 and CDR2 sequences are SGHTA and FQGNSA.